A single sample gave rise to the 32 T cell receptor beta chains below, sequenced in a study of blood T cell repertoires in COVID-19. Repertoires were generated with immunoSEQ multiplex PCR, while TCRdb's copy carries only in-frame clones and drops some. The data show 450,000 to 500,000 clones, about 88% seen once. Sequencing was carried out using PBMCs or T cells enriched from blood (not recorded which). These receptors all come from a woman aged 60-75 years who had recovered from COVID-19.

The table lists this clone with a count of one. The rearrangement uses TRBV20-1 and TRBJ2-3; D ambiguous. Germline lookup yields CDR1 DFQATT and CDR2 SNEGSKA (reference sequence). The CDR3 is 11 amino acids. The CDR3 nucleotides read TGCAGCGTTACTCGGTATGATACGCAGTATTTT. It yields the protein CSVTRYDTQYF.

This clone has more than one count but fewer than ten. The rearrangement links TRBV30 to TRBJ2-2; TRBD1 is a possible D gene (5 bases). This CDR3 spans 14 amino acids. V dropped 4 bases and J dropped 1 base, with 10 bases sitting between them. Germline CDR1 is GTSNPN and CDR2 is SVGIG (reference sequence). The CDR3 bases are TGTGCCTGGAATCAGGGCTTGAACACCGGGGAGCTGTTTTTT. It is translated as CAWNQGLNTGELFF.

V is TRBV6-1 and J is TRBJ1-5; weak D call: TRBD1 (6 bases). The CDR3 extends over 16 amino acids. V was shortened by 2 bases and J by 6 bases, with 17 bases between the two germline ends. Germline CDR1 reads MNHNS; CDR2 reads SASEGT. The CDR3 DNA follows: TGTGCCAGCAGTGAATTTAGCAGGGGAAGAAGTCAGCCCCAGCATTTT. Translating gives CASSEFSRGRSQPQHF.

This chain links TRBV20-1 with TRBJ1-2, with D tentatively TRBD1 (6 bases). V was trimmed by 3 bases and J by 0 bases, leaving 14 bases between them. This CDR3 region has 15 residues. Germline V lookup: CDR1 DFQATT, CDR2 SNEGSKA (reference sequence). CDR3 sequence: CSASEVRTANYGYTF. Here the CDR3 DNA reads TGCAGTGCTAGTGAGGTTCGGACAGCTAACTATGGCTACACCTTC.

The genes are TRBV3-1 (or the pseudogene TRBV3-2) and TRBJ2-2; 8 bases match TRBD2. With 3 bases clipped from V and 6 bases from J, the junction kept 0 bases outside the gene matches. The CDR3 covers 13 residues. Germline-derived CDR1 and CDR2 are LGHDT and YNNKEL (reference sequence). The CDR3 bases are TGTGCCAGCAGCCAGCGGGGGGCCGGGGAGCTGTTTTTT. Protein sequence: CASSQRGAGELFF.

The chain is built from TRBV2 and TRBJ1-1; D is unclear. CDR3 length: 14 amino acids. Per germline, CDR1 SNHLY and CDR2 FYNNEI. V shed 2 bases and J shed 1 base, with 8 bases lying between them. The CDR3 DNA is TGTGCCAGCAGTGAACGGGGAGGGAACACTGAAGCTTTCTTT. This translates into CASSERGGNTEAFF.

This chain connects TRBV5-1 to TRBJ2-7; the match to TRBD1 covers 10 bases. The germline CDR1 and CDR2 sequences are SGHRS and YFSETQ. CDR3 size: 15 residues. The CDR3 DNA reads TGCGTCAGCAGCCCGTCGGGACAGGGGAAGTACGAGCAGTACGTC. It codes for CVSSPSGQGKYEQYV.

V gene TRBV10-1 combines with J gene TRBJ1-1, with D perhaps TRBD1 (5 bases). The ends were cut back, 8 bases at V and 4 bases at J, with 23 bases in the middle. The CDR3 is made up of 16 amino acids. Germline CDR1 reads WNHNN; CDR2 reads SYGVQD (reference sequence). CDR3 in DNA: TGCGCCAGCTCCGCAACGGGGGTTTTAGGGTCCACTGAAGCTTTCTTT. Translated, it gives CASSATGVLGSTEAFF.

The chain uses TRBV12-3 or TRBV12-4 and TRBJ2-3, with 7 bases lining up with TRBD2. The length of the CDR3 is 13 residues. The junction had 5 bases not matched to a gene; V was cut back by 5 bases and J by 6 bases. The CDR3 is CASSPAGRDTQYF. As DNA, the CDR3 is TGTGCCAGCAGTCCAGCGGGGAGGGATACGCAGTATTTT.

V gene TRBV2 combines with J gene TRBJ1-2, with D tentatively TRBD1 (5 bases). The length of the CDR3 is 15 residues. Germline CDR1 reads SNHLY; CDR2 reads FYNNEI. The V end was cut by 5 bases, the J end by 2 bases, with 15 bases between. The CDR3, as DNA: TGTGCCAGCAGTCCCGGGGGACGGGGGAACTATGGCTACACCTTC. Translated, it gives CASSPGGRGNYGYTF.

This chain uses TRBV5-5 with TRBJ1-3; D gene uncertain. Per the germline V gene, CDR1 is SGHKS and CDR2 is YYEKEE (reference sequence). V was pared by 4 bases and J by 0 bases, with 14 bases between. The CDR3 is 16 amino acids. CDR3 sequence reads: CASSGGGSNSGNTIYF. For the CDR3, the DNA is TGTGCCAGCAGCGGAGGTGGCTCGAACTCTGGAAACACCATATATTTT. Together with reference TRBV5-5 and TRBJ1-3, the CDR3 gives the full variable domain: DAGVTQSPTHLIKTRGQQVTLRCSPISGHKSVSWYQQVLGQGPQFIFQYYEKEERGRGNFPDRFSARQFPNYSSELNVNALLLGDSALYLCASSGGGSNSGNTIYFGEGSWLTVV.

The chain has TRBV10-2 and TRBJ2-6; D is possibly TRBD2 (6 bases). The V end was cut by 7 bases, the J end by 4 bases, with 17 bases between. CDR1 is WSHSY, CDR2 SAAADI, per germline. This CDR3 comprises 16 residues. CDR3 sequence reads: CASKAGGALGANVLTF. CDR3 DNA: TGCGCCAGCAAAGCGGGTGGAGCCCTCGGGGCCAACGTCCTGACTTTC.

This chain links TRBV5-4 with TRBJ2-7; TRBD2 aligns across 9 bases. V shed 7 bases, J shed 5 bases, and the junction held 16 bases outside the gene matches. The CDR3 is 16 residues long. CDR1 is SGHNT, CDR2 YYREEE, per germline (reference sequence). The CDR3 sequence is CASSPSGGGAPHEQYF. The CDR3 region has the DNA TGTGCCAGCTCCCCTTCAGGCGGGGGGGCCCCTCACGAGCAGTACTTC. Full variable domain (rest looked up from reference TRBV5-4 and TRBJ2-7): ETGVTQSPTHLIKTRGQQVTLRCSSQSGHNTVSWYQQALGQGPQFIFQYYREEENGRGNFPPRFSGLQFPNYSSELNVNALELDDSALYLCASSPSGGGAPHEQYFGPGTRLTVT.

This clone showed up just once. The chain uses TRBV9 and TRBJ1-1; 7 bases are shared with TRBD1. CDR3 length: 13 residues. Trimming took 3 bases from V and 7 from J; bases not matched to a gene: 6. Germline CDR1 reads SGDLS; CDR2 reads YYNGEE. The CDR3 sequence is CASSAPTGIEAFF. The CDR3 coding sequence is TGTGCCAGCAGCGCCCCGACAGGGATTGAAGCTTTCTTT.

The chain combines TRBV27 with TRBJ2-1, with D possibly TRBD2 on 6 matching bases. CDR1 and CDR2 from the germline V gene are MNHEY and SMNVEV (reference sequence). CDR3 length: 14 amino acids. The ends were cut back, 2 bases at V and 7 bases at J, with 12 bases in the middle. The CDR3 loop is CASSLGGDWNEQFF. CDR3 bases: TGTGCCAGCAGTTTAGGCGGGGACTGGAATGAGCAGTTCTTC.

The rearrangement joins TRBV7-9 to TRBJ1-2, with TRBD1 matching over 7 bases. Trimming took 5 bases from V and 1 from J; bases not matched to a gene: 7. This CDR3 has 15 amino acids. The germline V gene encodes CDR1 SEHNR and CDR2 FQNEAQ (reference sequence). CDR3 coding DNA: TGTGCCAGCAGCCCGACAGGGATTAGTAACTATGGCTACACCTTC. The encoded protein is CASSPTGISNYGYTF.

The chain has TRBV15 and TRBJ1-1; unclear D gene. Germline V gene sequence: CDR1 LNHNV, CDR2 YYDKDF (reference sequence). This CDR3 is built from 14 residues. Trimming shortened V by 0 bases and J by 0 bases, and 5 bases separated the two germline ends. Written as DNA, the CDR3 is TGTGCCACCAGCAGAGATGTTATGAACACTGAAGCTTTCTTT. This sequence encodes CATSRDVMNTEAFF.

The V call is TRBV27, the J call TRBJ1-2; 10 bases match TRBD1. The trim removed 6 bases at V and 6 bases at J, leaving 7 bases unmatched. Germline V gives CDR1 MNHEY, CDR2 SMNVEV (reference sequence). This CDR3 contains 14 residues. The CDR3 coding sequence is TGTGCCAGCAGCGATGGCGGGACAGGGGATGGCTACACCTTC. Its translation is CASSDGGTGDGYTF.

The sample holds one count of this clone. V is TRBV7-9 and J is TRBJ1-1, with D possibly being TRBD1 (5 bases). The CDR3 spans 14 residues. Germline V gene sequence: CDR1 SEHNR, CDR2 FQNEAQ (reference sequence). V was clipped by 0 bases and J by 4 bases, with 9 bases between them. CDR3 region: CASSLAGVGTEAFF. The CDR3 bases are TGTGCCAGCAGCTTAGCAGGGGTGGGCACTGAAGCTTTCTTT.

The CDR3 region is CASSHRQSNQPQHF. CDR3 in DNA: TGCGCCAGCAGCCACCGCCAGAGCAATCAGCCCCAGCATTTT. The V call is TRBV10-2, the J call TRBJ1-5; D gene uncertain. Deletions cut 6 bases from V and 1 base from J, with 10 bases between. Germline lookup yields CDR1 WSHSY and CDR2 SAAADI. The CDR3 sequence is 14 residues long.

This sequence joins TRBV4-2 and TRBJ1-3; tentative D call: TRBD1 (6 bases). The V gene's germline CDR1 is LGHNA and CDR2 YNFKEQ. The V end lost 0 bases, the J end lost 2 bases, and 11 bases lay between the germline ends. The length of the CDR3 is 16 residues. CDR3 nucleotides: TGTGCCAGCAGCCAAGAGGGGGGGGCTCCTGGAAACACCATATATTTT. Translated: CASSQEGGAPGNTIYF.

There are a few counts of this clone. This chain links TRBV5-1 with TRBJ1-1, with a tentative D call TRBD1 (6 bases). Germline V gene data show CDR1 as SGHRS and CDR2 as YFSETQ. The CDR3 spans 14 residues. Trimming took off 4 bases at V and 1 base at J, with 11 bases between the two ends. DNA for the CDR3: TGCGCCAGCAGCGCACAGGGTAAGAACACTGAAGCTTTCTTT. Its translation is CASSAQGKNTEAFF.

The chain recombines TRBV4-1 with TRBJ2-3, with TRBD1 as a possible D gene (6 bases). Germline V gene data show CDR1 as MGHRA and CDR2 as YSYEKL. Trimming removed 2 bases at V and 5 bases at J, with 8 bases between. This CDR3 has 13 amino acids. CDR3 DNA: TGCGCCAGCAGCCAAACAGGGCAAGATACGCAGTATTTT. Translating it yields CASSQTGQDTQYF.

V is TRBV19 and J is TRBJ1-5; no clear D. This CDR3 is built from 16 residues. The germline CDR1 and CDR2 sequences are LNHDA and SQIVND (reference sequence). Trimming took 4 bases from V and 0 from J, leaving 13 bases between them. CDR3 sequence: CASSTTDDYSNQPQHF. The CDR3 DNA sequence: TGTGCCAGTAGTACAACAGACGATTATAGCAATCAGCCCCAGCATTTT. Using reference TRBV19 and TRBJ1-5 for the parts outside the CDR3, the full variable domain is DGGITQSPKYLFRKEGQNVTLSCEQNLNHDAMYWYRQDPGQGLRLIYYSQIVNDFQKGDIAEGYSVSREKKESFPLTVTSAQKNPTAFYLCASSTTDDYSNQPQHFGDGTRLSIL.

CDR3 sequence: CAWKQGNTEAFF. Here the CDR3 DNA reads TGTGCCTGGAAACAGGGAAACACTGAAGCTTTCTTT. The chain couples TRBV30 to TRBJ1-1, with a tentative D call TRBD1 (6 bases). Trimming shortened V by 4 bases and J by 2 bases, and 8 bases separated the two germline ends. Germline CDR1 and CDR2: GTSNPN and SVGIG (reference sequence). The CDR3 covers 12 residues.

The V call is TRBV5-6, the J call TRBJ1-1; D gene uncertain. Per the germline V gene, CDR1 is SGHDT and CDR2 is YYEEEE. The CDR3 runs 13 residues. The V and J ends lost 0 bases and 9 bases respectively, with 12 bases between them. CDR3 bases: TGTGCCAGCAGCTTGGAGAAGAGAGGGAAAGCTTTCTTT. Encoded protein: CASSLEKRGKAFF.

This chain links TRBV19 with TRBJ2-1; TRBD2 matches 8 bases. V lost 0 bases and J lost 10; bases outside the gene matches: 5. The CDR3 is 14 residues long. CDR1 and CDR2 (germline): LNHDA, SQIVND (reference sequence). CDR3 amino acids: CASSIDRGGHEQFF. DNA for the CDR3: TGTGCCAGTAGTATAGATCGGGGGGGCCACGAGCAGTTCTTC. The entire variable domain, with the rest obtained from reference TRBV19 and TRBJ2-1, is as follows: DGGITQSPKYLFRKEGQNVTLSCEQNLNHDAMYWYRQDPGQGLRLIYYSQIVNDFQKGDIAEGYSVSREKKESFPLTVTSAQKNPTAFYLCASSIDRGGHEQFFGPGTRLTVL.

This chain uses TRBV19 with TRBJ1-2; 8 positions match TRBD1. This CDR3 has 14 amino acids. Trimming at V came to 5 bases and at J to 2 bases, leaving 4 bases not matched to a gene. Looked up from germline, CDR1 is LNHDA and CDR2 is SQIVND (reference sequence). Here the CDR3 DNA reads TGTGCCAGTAGTCCCAGGGGGCGCAACTATGGCTACACCTTC. This sequence encodes CASSPRGRNYGYTF.

The rearrangement links TRBV6-5 to TRBJ1-2; 7 nucleotides match TRBD1. With V trimmed by 5 bases and J by 3 bases, 3 bases remained unmatched. Germline lookup yields CDR1 MNHEY and CDR2 SVGAGI. The CDR3 extends over 13 amino acids. CDR3 region: CASSPGTDYGYTF. The CDR3, as DNA: TGTGCCAGCAGTCCCGGGACAGACTATGGCTACACCTTC.

This rearrangement joins TRBV30 to TRBJ2-7; the match to TRBD2 covers 8 bases. This CDR3 has 14 amino acids. In germline, CDR1 is GTSNPN, CDR2 SVGIG (reference sequence). V dropped 2 bases and J dropped 3; count of bases not matched to a gene: 6. Here the CDR3 reads CAWSPGAGGYEQYV. In nucleotides, the CDR3 is TGTGCCTGGAGTCCCGGGGCGGGGGGCTACGAGCAGTACGTC.

This rearrangement joins TRBV7-2 to TRBJ2-6; TRBD1 matches at 7 bases. With 5 bases clipped from V and 4 bases from J, the junction kept 14 bases outside the gene matches. Germline CDR1 SGHTA, CDR2 FQGNSA. CDR3 length equals 18 residues. The CDR3 DNA reads as TGTGCCAGCAGCCCGAGGACAGGTGGGTCTCTCGGGGCCAACGTCCTGACTTTC. It codes for CASSPRTGGSLGANVLTF.

This rearrangement joins TRBV7-9 to TRBJ1-1; TRBD1 is a possible D gene (6 bases). The CDR3 runs to 14 residues. The germline CDR1 and CDR2 sequences are SEHNR and FQNEAQ (reference sequence). Trimming removed 5 bases from V and 5 bases from J, with 15 bases in between. The CDR3 loop is CASSTSQGQTEAFF. The CDR3 region has the DNA TGTGCCAGCAGCACCAGCCAGGGGCAGACTGAAGCTTTCTTT. The full variable domain, rest sourced from reference TRBV7-9 and TRBJ1-1, is DTGVSQNPRHKITKRGQNVTFRCDPISEHNRLYWYRQTLGQGPEFLTYFQNEAQLEKSRLLSDRFSAERPKGSFSTLEIQRTEQGDSAMYLCASSTSQGQTEAFFGQGTRLTVV.